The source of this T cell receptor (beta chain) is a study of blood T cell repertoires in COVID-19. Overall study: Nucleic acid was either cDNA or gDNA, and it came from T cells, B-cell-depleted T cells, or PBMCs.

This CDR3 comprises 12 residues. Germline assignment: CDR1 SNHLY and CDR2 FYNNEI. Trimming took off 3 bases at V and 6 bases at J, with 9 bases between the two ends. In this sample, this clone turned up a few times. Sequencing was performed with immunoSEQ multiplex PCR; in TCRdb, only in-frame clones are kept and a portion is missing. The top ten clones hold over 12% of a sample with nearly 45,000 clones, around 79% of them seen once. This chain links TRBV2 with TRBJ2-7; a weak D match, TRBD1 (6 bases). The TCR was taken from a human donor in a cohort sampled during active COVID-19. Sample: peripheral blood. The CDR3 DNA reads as TGTGCCAGCAGTGAGCCCAGGGGCGAGCAGTACTTC. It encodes CASSEPRGEQYF. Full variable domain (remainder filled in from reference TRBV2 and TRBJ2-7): EPEVTQTPSHQVTQMGQEVILRCVPISNHLYFYWYRQILGQKVEFLVSFYNNEISEKSEIFDDQFSVERPDGSNFTLKIRSTKLEDSAMYFCASSEPRGEQYFGPGTRLTVT.